These 32 T cell receptor beta chains were sequenced from one sample in a study of beta chain features in type 1 diabetes. Expressed TCRB transcripts were sequenced after all isolated RNA was converted to cDNA. Clones were read by immunoSEQ multiplex PCR, and TCRdb kept only the in-frame ones, dropping some. The table shows 200,000 to 250,000 clones, with over 8.5% occurring only once. The specimen was naive CD4+ T cells from blood. The receptors derive from a woman aged 18-29 years in good health.

This clone was seen a few times. V is TRBV12-5 and J is TRBJ1-5; TRBD1 matches 8 bases. This CDR3 is built from 16 residues. CDR1 LGHNT and CDR2 FRNRAP come from the germline V gene. V lost 1 base and J lost 2; bases outside the gene matches: 4. The CDR3 DNA reads TGTGCTAGTGGTTTGGAGGACAGGGATGGCAATCAGCCCCAGCATTTT. As protein: CASGLEDRDGNQPQHF.

V and J are TRBV5-6 and TRBJ2-3; the match to TRBD1 covers 7 bases. CDR1 is SGHDT, CDR2 YYEEEE, per germline. CDR3 length: 13 amino acids. V trimming: 4 bases; J trimming: 3 bases; junction bases outside the gene matches: 2. This chain's CDR3 is CASSHRGTDTQYF. The DNA of the CDR3 is TGTGCCAGCAGCCACAGGGGTACAGATACGCAGTATTTT.

The chain couples TRBV5-4 to TRBJ1-1; D unresolved. The length of the CDR3 is 13 residues. Between the trimmed V and J ends, which lost 5 bases and 0 bases, there was a span of 8 bases. In germline, CDR1 is SGHNT, CDR2 YYREEE (reference sequence). This CDR3 is CASSHSMNTEAFF. The CDR3 coding sequence is TGTGCCAGCAGTCACAGCATGAACACTGAAGCTTTCTTT.

In this sample, this clone turned up a few times. V is TRBV11-2 and J is TRBJ2-7; 9 nucleotides match TRBD2. V was clipped by 7 bases and J by 1 base; unmatched bases: 11. The CDR3 is made up of 16 amino acids. Germline V gene sequence: CDR1 SGHAT, CDR2 FQNNGV. The CDR3 sequence is CASTLAGGWGSYEQYF. The CDR3 DNA reads as TGTGCCAGCACCCTCGCGGGGGGGTGGGGATCCTACGAGCAGTACTTC.

The J gene is TRBJ2-7, the V gene TRBV30; 7 positions match TRBD2. The CDR3 is 13 residues long. Germline CDR1 is GTSNPN and CDR2 is SVGIG (reference sequence). The trim removed 5 bases at V and 3 bases at J, leaving 7 bases unmatched. The CDR3 DNA is TGTGCCTGGTGGGCTAGCGGCTACTACGAGCAGTACTTC. Amino acid sequence: CAWWASGYYEQYF.

This clone came up a few times. The V gene is TRBV4-1, the J gene TRBJ1-2, with 9 bases matching TRBD1. Germline V CDR1 and CDR2: MGHRA, YSYEKL. The J segment lost 4 bases and the V segment lost 4 bases, leaving 7 bases of the junction unmatched. The CDR3 has 15 residues. The CDR3 loop is CASSPQDRGSYGYTF. In DNA, the CDR3 is TGCGCCAGCAGCCCTCAGGACAGGGGAAGCTATGGCTACACCTTC.

This clone was found a few times. The chain couples TRBV7-9 to TRBJ2-7; 9 nucleotides agree with TRBD2. V lost 3 bases, J lost 4 bases, and 4 bases stayed unmatched. Germline lookup yields CDR1 SEHNR and CDR2 FQNEAQ (reference sequence). This CDR3 has 14 amino acids. The CDR3 is CASSLPGLAYEQYF. The CDR3 nucleotides read TGTGCCAGCAGCTTGCCGGGACTAGCTTACGAGCAGTACTTC.

The chain carries TRBV6-4 and TRBJ2-1; 8 nucleotides line up with TRBD2. Germline V gene sequence: CDR1 MRHNA, CDR2 SNTAGT. CDR3 length equals 14 residues. V lost 5 bases to trimming and J lost 4 bases; unmatched junction nucleotides: 4. CDR3 DNA sequence: TGTGCCAGCAGTCCCGGGACTAGTTACAATGAGCAGTTCTTC. Translated: CASSPGTSYNEQFF.

The rearrangement uses TRBV7-2 and TRBJ2-1; the D gene is possibly TRBD2 (5 bases). The CDR3 is 15 amino acids. Germline CDR1 SGHTA, CDR2 FQGNSA. Trimming stripped 0 bases from V and 3 bases from J, with 9 bases between. DNA for the CDR3: TGTGCCAGCAGCTTAGCCACCGGGGTCTACAATGAGCAGTTCTTC. Translation gives CASSLATGVYNEQFF.

The chain couples TRBV6-6 to TRBJ1-2; no clear D gene. This CDR3 spans 11 amino acids. The germline gives CDR1 MNHNY, CDR2 SVGAGI (reference sequence). V shed 11 bases and J shed 2 bases, with 9 bases lying between them. The CDR3 sequence: CAGRANYGYTF. The CDR3 DNA sequence: TGTGCCGGGAGGGCCAACTATGGCTACACCTTC.

This clone was detected only a few times. The gene calls are TRBV6-5 and TRBJ2-7; 10 positions agree with TRBD1. Trimming cost V 4 bases and J 8 bases; bases outside gene matches: 8. The V gene's germline CDR1 is MNHEY and CDR2 SVGAGI. This CDR3 region has 14 residues. CDR3 sequence reads: CASSSEGQGDKQYF. The CDR3 DNA reads as TGTGCCAGCAGTTCCGAAGGACAGGGGGATAAGCAGTACTTC.

The V and J genes are TRBV5-1 and TRBJ1-4; 10 nucleotides line up with TRBD1. Looked up from germline, CDR1 is SGHRS and CDR2 is YFSETQ. The CDR3 has 17 residues. With V trimmed by 3 bases and J by 7 bases, 12 bases remained unmatched. Here the CDR3 DNA reads TGCGCCAGCAGCTATACCCTCGGACAGGGGGTCAGTGAAAAACTGTTTTTT. It yields the protein CASSYTLGQGVSEKLFF.

The rearrangement joins TRBV25-1 to TRBJ1-3; 7 nucleotides match TRBD1. V shed 7 bases and J 0 bases; nucleotides not matched to a gene: 3. CDR1 is MGHDK and CDR2 is SYGVNS in the germline V gene. This CDR3 has 14 amino acids. The CDR3 DNA is TGTGCCAGCAAGGACAGGAGCTCTGGAAACACCATATATTTT. Translating it yields CASKDRSSGNTIYF.

This clone was picked up a small number of times. This chain uses TRBV7-8 with TRBJ1-2; TRBD1 matches at 9 bases. From germline, CDR1 is SGHVS and CDR2 FQNEAQ. J lost 6 bases, V lost 4 bases, and 9 bases had no gene match. The CDR3 length is 15 residues. The CDR3 sequence is CASSSDRGWGNGYTF. The CDR3 DNA reads as TGTGCCAGCAGCTCCGACAGGGGGTGGGGGAATGGCTACACCTTC.

The rearrangement joins TRBV11-2 to TRBJ1-1; D is perhaps TRBD1 (5 bases). This CDR3 region has 14 residues. The germline gives CDR1 SGHAT, CDR2 FQNNGV. V was pared by 5 bases and J by 5 bases, with 15 bases between. The CDR3 DNA sequence: TGTGCCAGCAGCCTTCAGCCCGGGGGGACTGAAGCTTTCTTT. Translating gives CASSLQPGGTEAFF.

The table lists this clone with a few counts. The genes are TRBV11-2 and TRBJ1-2, with 11 bases lining up with TRBD1. J was trimmed by 8 bases and V by 1 base; bases with no gene match: 6. This CDR3 contains 15 residues. CDR1 is SGHAT and CDR2 is FQNNGV in the germline V gene. CDR3: CASSLGGQGAQGYTF. Written as DNA, the CDR3 is TGTGCCAGCAGCTTAGGCGGACAGGGGGCACAGGGCTACACCTTC.

There are many counts of this clone. The sample has other DNA sequences that encode this CDR3 too. The V call is TRBV18, the J call TRBJ2-1; a weak D match, TRBD2 (6 bases). The V and J ends lost 2 bases and 10 bases respectively, with 9 bases between them. The CDR3 is 12 amino acids. CDR1 is KGHSH and CDR2 is LQKENI in the germline V gene. The chain's CDR3 is CASSPGGAEQFF. The CDR3 DNA reads TGTGCCAGCTCACCAGGCGGGGCCGAGCAGTTCTTC.

This clone has ten or more counts. This chain uses TRBV7-9 with TRBJ1-1; perhaps TRBD1 as D (6 bases). Germline V lookup: CDR1 SEHNR, CDR2 FQNEAQ (reference sequence). This CDR3 comprises 16 residues. Trimming cost V 5 bases and J 0 bases, with 16 bases left between them. Here the CDR3 reads CASSLHRVGMNTEAFF. The CDR3 DNA follows: TGTGCCAGCAGCCTTCACAGGGTGGGCATGAACACTGAAGCTTTCTTT.

The chain recombines TRBV5-4 with TRBJ2-1; 7 bases agree with TRBD2. The CDR3 is 14 residues long. Germline V CDR1 and CDR2: SGHNT, YYREEE (reference sequence). With 0 bases clipped from V and 6 bases from J, the junction kept 3 bases outside the gene matches. The CDR3, as DNA: TGTGCCAGCAGCTTGGGGGGGAGGGGCAATGAGCAGTTCTTC. Translating gives CASSLGGRGNEQFF. Filled out from reference TRBV5-4 and TRBJ2-1, the complete variable domain reads ETGVTQSPTHLIKTRGQQVTLRCSSQSGHNTVSWYQQALGQGPQFIFQYYREEENGRGNFPPRFSGLQFPNYSSELNVNALELDDSALYLCASSLGGRGNEQFFGPGTRLTVL.

The chain recombines TRBV15 with TRBJ2-7; D not certain. Trimming pared 0 bases from V and 2 bases from J, leaving 8 bases between. The CDR3 is 14 residues long. Germline values: CDR1 LNHNV, CDR2 YYDKDF (reference sequence). The CDR3 is CATSRDGQAYEQYF. In nucleotides, the CDR3 is TGTGCCACCAGCAGAGATGGGCAGGCCTACGAGCAGTACTTC. The variable domain in full, completed from reference TRBV15 and TRBJ2-7, reads DAMVIQNPRYQVTQFGKPVTLSCSQTLNHNVMYWYQQKSSQAPKLLFHYYDKDFNNEADTPDNFQSRRPNTSFCFLDIRSPGLGDTAMYLCATSRDGQAYEQYFGPGTRLTVT.

This clone was counted between two and nine times. This rearrangement joins TRBV7-7 to TRBJ1-1, with D unclear. Germline loops: CDR1 SSHAT, CDR2 FNYEAQ (reference sequence). The CDR3 covers 13 residues. V shed 6 bases and J shed 3 bases, with 11 bases lying between them. CDR3 region: CASSRREYTEAFF. The CDR3 nucleotides read TGTGCCAGCAGTCGTAGAGAGTACACTGAAGCTTTCTTT.

The gene calls are TRBV25-1 and TRBJ2-1; TRBD2 matches 14 bases. The germline V gene encodes CDR1 MGHDK and CDR2 SYGVNS. The CDR3 extends over 17 amino acids. Trimming removed 6 bases from V and 3 bases from J; junction bases left unmatched: 7. CDR3 in amino acids: CASSPGTSGSVYNEQFF. The CDR3 DNA reads as TGTGCCAGCAGCCCTGGGACTAGCGGGAGTGTCTACAATGAGCAGTTCTTC. The full variable domain, in which reference TRBV25-1 and TRBJ2-1 provide the parts outside the CDR3, is EADIYQTPRYLVIGTGKKITLECSQTMGHDKMYWYQQDPGMELHLIHYSYGVNSTEKGDLSSESTVSRIRTEHFPLTLESARPSHTSQYLCASSPGTSGSVYNEQFFGPGTRLTVL.

This clone was detected a few times. The V gene is TRBV5-4, the J gene TRBJ2-5, with D possibly being TRBD1 (5 bases). Per the germline V gene, CDR1 is SGHNT and CDR2 is YYREEE (reference sequence). CDR3 length: 13 amino acids. Deletions cut 2 bases from V and 1 base from J, with 6 bases between. The CDR3 here is CASSFDSQETQYF. The CDR3 bases are TGTGCCAGCAGCTTCGACAGCCAAGAGACCCAGTACTTC.

The chain uses TRBV6-5 and TRBJ2-7, with 10 bases aligning to TRBD2. Germline V CDR1 and CDR2: MNHEY, SVGAGI. The trim removed 8 bases at V and 5 bases at J, leaving 12 bases unmatched. CDR3 length: 15 residues. The CDR3, as DNA: TGTGCCAGCCTTTCTTTCCTAGCGGGAGATGACGAGCAGTACTTC. It is translated as CASLSFLAGDDEQYF.

The CDR3 loop is CASSLGRGYNEQFF. CDR3 bases: TGTGCCAGCAGCTTGGGCAGGGGGTACAATGAGCAGTTCTTC. The chain recombines TRBV5-6 with TRBJ2-1; TRBD1 agrees at 7 bases. The CDR3 is 14 amino acids. CDR1 is SGHDT and CDR2 is YYEEEE in the germline V gene. V shed 0 bases, J shed 4 bases, and the junction held 1 base outside the gene matches.

CDR3 coding DNA: TGTGCCTGGGATCGTGGTAGCCGAAGCTCCTACGAGCAGTACTTC. Translation gives CAWDRGSRSSYEQYF. This chain connects TRBV30 to TRBJ2-7; D call uncertain. From germline, CDR1 is GTSNPN and CDR2 SVGIG (reference sequence). With 5 bases removed from V and 0 bases from J, the gap between germline ends came to 17 bases. This CDR3 comprises 15 residues.

The chain combines TRBV7-9 with TRBJ1-1; no reliable D call. The CDR3 has 14 residues. Germline V lookup: CDR1 SEHNR, CDR2 FQNEAQ (reference sequence). Trimming shortened V by 1 base and J by 5 bases, and 11 bases separated the two germline ends. CDR3 protein: CASSLEGVRTEAFF. The CDR3 coding sequence is TGTGCCAGCAGCTTAGAGGGAGTGAGGACTGAAGCTTTCTTT.

J is TRBJ1-5 and V is TRBV19, with 8 positions matching TRBD1. Germline CDR1 reads LNHDA; CDR2 reads SQIVND (reference sequence). CDR3 size: 13 residues. With V trimmed by 7 bases and J by 9 bases, 8 bases remained unmatched. CDR3 in DNA: TGTGCCAGTAAAGGACAGGGTAGCTGGCCCCAGCATTTT. As protein: CASKGQGSWPQHF.

V gene TRBV10-3 combines with J gene TRBJ2-2; 9 bases fit TRBD1. After removal of 6 bases from V and 5 bases from J, the junction contained 1 base not matched to a gene. The CDR3 spans 13 residues. CDR1 is ENHRY and CDR2 is SYGVKD in the germline V gene. In nucleotides, the CDR3 is TGTGCCATCAGGACAGGGGGAACCGGGGAGCTGTTTTTT. It translates to CAIRTGGTGELFF.

A single count supports this clone. This chain connects TRBV6-1 to TRBJ2-3; the D gene is possibly TRBD1 (6 bases). This CDR3 region has 12 residues. V was trimmed by 6 bases and J by 9 bases, leaving 13 bases between them. CDR1 and CDR2 (germline): MNHNS, SASEGT. CDR3 in amino acids: CASSTRQGTQYF. The CDR3 bases are TGTGCCAGCAGCACCCGGCAGGGGACGCAGTATTTT.

This clone was recorded many times. The gene calls are TRBV25-1 and TRBJ2-7; D is unresolved. With 5 bases removed from V and 5 bases from J, the gap between germline ends came to 7 bases. The CDR3 has 11 residues. Per the germline V gene, CDR1 is MGHDK and CDR2 is SYGVNS. DNA of the CDR3: TGTGCCAGCAGTCGACTTGACGAGCAGTACTTC. This encodes CASSRLDEQYF.

This clone was counted a few times. This chain uses TRBV14 with TRBJ1-2; TRBD1 is a possible D gene (5 bases). Germline CDR1 is SGHDN and CDR2 is FVKESK. The V end was cut by 1 base, the J end by 4 bases, with 10 bases between. The CDR3 contains 14 residues. CDR3 DNA sequence: TGTGCCAGCAGCCAAGCGGGACTGCTCTATGGCTACACCTTC. Translation gives CASSQAGLLYGYTF.